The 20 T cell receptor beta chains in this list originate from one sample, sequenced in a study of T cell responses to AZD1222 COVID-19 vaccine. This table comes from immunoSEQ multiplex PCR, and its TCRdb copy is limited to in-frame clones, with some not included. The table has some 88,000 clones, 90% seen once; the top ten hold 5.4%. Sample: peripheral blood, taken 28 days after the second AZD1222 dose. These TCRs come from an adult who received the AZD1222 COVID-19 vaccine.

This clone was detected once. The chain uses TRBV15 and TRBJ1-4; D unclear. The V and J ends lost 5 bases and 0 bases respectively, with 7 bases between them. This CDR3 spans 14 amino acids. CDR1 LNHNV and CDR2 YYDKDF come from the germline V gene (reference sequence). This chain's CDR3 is CATSRTATNEKLFF. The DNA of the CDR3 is TGTGCCACCAGCCGGACTGCAACTAATGAAAAACTGTTTTTT.

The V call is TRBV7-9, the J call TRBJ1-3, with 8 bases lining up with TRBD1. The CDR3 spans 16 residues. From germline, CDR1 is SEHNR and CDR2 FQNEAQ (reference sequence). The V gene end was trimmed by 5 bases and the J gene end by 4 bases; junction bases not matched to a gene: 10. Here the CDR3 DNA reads TGTGCCAGCAGCCAGGCCGGGACAGGACAAGGAAACACCATATATTTT. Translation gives CASSQAGTGQGNTIYF.

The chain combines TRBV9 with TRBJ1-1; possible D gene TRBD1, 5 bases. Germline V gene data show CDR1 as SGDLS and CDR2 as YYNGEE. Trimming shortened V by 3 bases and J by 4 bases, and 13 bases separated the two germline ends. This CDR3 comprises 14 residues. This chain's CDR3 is CASSAGGMTTEAFF. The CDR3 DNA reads TGTGCCAGCAGCGCGGGGGGTATGACCACTGAAGCTTTCTTT.

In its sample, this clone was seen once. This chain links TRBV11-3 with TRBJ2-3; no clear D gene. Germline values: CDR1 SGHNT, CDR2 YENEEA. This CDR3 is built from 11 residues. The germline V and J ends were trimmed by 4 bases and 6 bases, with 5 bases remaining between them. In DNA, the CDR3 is TGTGCCAGCAGCTCAACCGATACGCAGTATTTT. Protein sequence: CASSSTDTQYF. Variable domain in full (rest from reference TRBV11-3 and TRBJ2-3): EAGVVQSPRYKIIEKKQPVAFWCNPISGHNTLYWYLQNLGQGPELLIRYENEEAVDDSQLPKDRFSAERLKGVDSTLKIQPAELGDSAVYLCASSSTDTQYFGPGTRLTVL.

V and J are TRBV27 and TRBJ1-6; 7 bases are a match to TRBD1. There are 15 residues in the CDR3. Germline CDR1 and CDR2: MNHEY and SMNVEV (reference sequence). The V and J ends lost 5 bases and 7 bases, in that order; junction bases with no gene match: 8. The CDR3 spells CASSPWDSQNSPLHF. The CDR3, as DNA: TGTGCCAGCAGTCCATGGGACAGCCAAAATTCACCCCTCCACTTT.

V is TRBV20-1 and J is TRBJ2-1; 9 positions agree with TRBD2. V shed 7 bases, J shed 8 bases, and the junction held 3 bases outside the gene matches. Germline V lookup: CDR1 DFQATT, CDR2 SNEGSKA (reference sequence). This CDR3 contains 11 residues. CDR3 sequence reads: CSEGTSHEQFF. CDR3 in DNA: TGCAGTGAGGGGACTAGCCATGAGCAGTTCTTC.

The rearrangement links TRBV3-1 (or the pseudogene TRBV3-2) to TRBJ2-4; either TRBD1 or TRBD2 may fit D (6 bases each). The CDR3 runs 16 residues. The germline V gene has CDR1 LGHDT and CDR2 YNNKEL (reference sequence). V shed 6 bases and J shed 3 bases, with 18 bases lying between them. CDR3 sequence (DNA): TGTGCCAGCAGGCAATGCGACGGGGGCCTCAAAAACATTCAGTACTTC. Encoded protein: CASRQCDGGLKNIQYF.

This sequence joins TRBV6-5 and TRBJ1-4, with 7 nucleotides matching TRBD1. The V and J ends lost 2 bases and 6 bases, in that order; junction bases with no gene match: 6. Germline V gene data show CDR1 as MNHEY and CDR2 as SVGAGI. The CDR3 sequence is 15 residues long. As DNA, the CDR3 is TGTGCCAGCAGTTACGGGGACAGAGGATATGAAAAACTGTTTTTT. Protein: CASSYGDRGYEKLFF.

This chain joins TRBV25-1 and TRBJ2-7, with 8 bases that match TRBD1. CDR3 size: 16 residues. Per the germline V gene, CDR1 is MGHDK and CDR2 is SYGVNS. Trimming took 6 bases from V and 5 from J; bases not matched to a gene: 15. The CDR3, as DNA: TGTGCCAGCAGCCGATTTGGTGACAGGGGAGAGGACGAGCAGTACTTC. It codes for CASSRFGDRGEDEQYF.

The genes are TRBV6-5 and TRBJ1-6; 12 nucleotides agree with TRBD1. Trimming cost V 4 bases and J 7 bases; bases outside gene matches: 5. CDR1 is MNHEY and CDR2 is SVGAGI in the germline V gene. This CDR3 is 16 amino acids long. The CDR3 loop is CASSLGTGGLNSPLHF. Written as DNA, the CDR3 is TGTGCCAGCAGTTTAGGGACAGGGGGCTTGAATTCACCCCTCCACTTT.

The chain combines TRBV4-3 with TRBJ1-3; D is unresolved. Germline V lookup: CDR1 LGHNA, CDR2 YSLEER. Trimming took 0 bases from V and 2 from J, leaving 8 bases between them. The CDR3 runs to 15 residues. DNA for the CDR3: TGCGCCAGCAGCCAAGATAAGGGAACTGGAAACACCATATATTTT. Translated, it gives CASSQDKGTGNTIYF.

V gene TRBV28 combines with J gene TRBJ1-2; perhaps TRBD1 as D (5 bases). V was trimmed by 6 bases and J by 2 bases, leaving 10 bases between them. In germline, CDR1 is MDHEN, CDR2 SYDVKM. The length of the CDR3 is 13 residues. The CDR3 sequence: CASSRRENYGYTF. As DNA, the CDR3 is TGTGCCAGCAGCCGCAGGGAAAACTATGGCTACACCTTC.

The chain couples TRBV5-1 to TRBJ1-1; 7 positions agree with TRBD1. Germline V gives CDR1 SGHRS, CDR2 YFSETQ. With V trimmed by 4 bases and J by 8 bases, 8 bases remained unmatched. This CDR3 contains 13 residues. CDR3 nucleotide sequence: TGCGCCAGCAGCGACGGGACAGAAAAAGAAGCTTTCTTT. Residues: CASSDGTEKEAFF.

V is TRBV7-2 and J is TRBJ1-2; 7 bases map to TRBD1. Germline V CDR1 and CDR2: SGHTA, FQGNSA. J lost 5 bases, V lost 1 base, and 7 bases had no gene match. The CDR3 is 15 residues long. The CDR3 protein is CASSLVGTQGYGYTF. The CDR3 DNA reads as TGTGCCAGCAGCTTAGTTGGCACACAGGGGTATGGCTACACCTTC.

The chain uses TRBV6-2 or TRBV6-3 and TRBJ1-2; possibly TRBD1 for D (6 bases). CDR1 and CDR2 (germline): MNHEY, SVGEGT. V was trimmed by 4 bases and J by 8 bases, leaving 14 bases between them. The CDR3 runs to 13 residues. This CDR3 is CASSSDSRGGYTF. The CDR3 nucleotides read TGTGCCAGCAGTTCGGACAGTCGCGGGGGCTACACCTTC.

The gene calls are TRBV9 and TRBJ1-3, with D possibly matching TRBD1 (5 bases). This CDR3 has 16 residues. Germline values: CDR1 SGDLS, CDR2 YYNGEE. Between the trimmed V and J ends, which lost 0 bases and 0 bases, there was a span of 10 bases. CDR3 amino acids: CASSVAGDLSGNTIYF. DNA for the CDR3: TGTGCCAGCAGCGTAGCCGGGGACCTCTCTGGAAACACCATATATTTT.

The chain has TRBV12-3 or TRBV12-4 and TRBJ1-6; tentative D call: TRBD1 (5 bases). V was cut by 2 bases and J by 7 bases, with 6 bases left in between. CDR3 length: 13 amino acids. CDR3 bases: TGTGCCAGCAGTTTACAGGGAAATTCACCCCTCCACTTT. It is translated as CASSLQGNSPLHF.

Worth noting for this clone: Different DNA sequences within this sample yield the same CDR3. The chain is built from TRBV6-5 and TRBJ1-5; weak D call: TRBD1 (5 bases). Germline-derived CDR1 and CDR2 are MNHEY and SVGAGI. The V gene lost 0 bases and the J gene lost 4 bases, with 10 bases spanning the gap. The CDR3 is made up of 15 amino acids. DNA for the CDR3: TGTGCCAGCAGTTACTCAAGGGGAGGGAATCAGCCCCAGCATTTT. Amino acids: CASSYSRGGNQPQHF.

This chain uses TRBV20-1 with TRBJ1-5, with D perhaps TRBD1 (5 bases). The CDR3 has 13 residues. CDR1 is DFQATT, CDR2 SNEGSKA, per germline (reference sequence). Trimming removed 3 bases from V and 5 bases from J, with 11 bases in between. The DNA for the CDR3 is TGCAGTGCTAGTAAGGGGAGAGATCAGCCCCAGCATTTT. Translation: CSASKGRDQPQHF.

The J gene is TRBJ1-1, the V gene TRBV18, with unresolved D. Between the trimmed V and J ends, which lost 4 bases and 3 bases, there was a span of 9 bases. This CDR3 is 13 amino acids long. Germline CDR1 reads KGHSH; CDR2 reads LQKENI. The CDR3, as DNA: TGTGCCAGCTCACAGGAATCCTACACTGAAGCTTTCTTT. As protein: CASSQESYTEAFF.